Below, one TCR beta chain is given with its context. The data are from a study of blood T cell repertoires in COVID-19. Germline lookup yields CDR1 SGHTA and CDR2 FQGNSA. The CDR3 length is 14 residues. The J segment lost 5 bases and the V segment lost 5 bases, leaving 8 bases of the junction unmatched. TCRdb's table, derived via immunoSEQ multiplex PCR, lists solely in-frame clones and lacks some. This table holds approximately 85,000 clones, about nine tenths found once. This TCR was sampled from a man between 50 and 59 years old with acute or convalescent COVID-19. Sequenced input: peripheral blood. The chain recombines TRBV7-2 with TRBJ2-5, with 7 nucleotides matching TRBD1. CDR3 in amino acids: CASSDLRGSETQYF. CDR3 DNA: TGTGCCAGCAGCGACCTCAGGGGGTCGGAGACCCAGTACTTC.